Below, 31 T cell receptor beta chains from the same sample are listed, as sequenced in a study of shared clonotypes between healthy human individuals (dated by TCRdb to 2018 to 2020). Library creation used the immunoSEQ multiplex PCR assay. Imported from immuneACCESS, the table was reduced by TCRdb to in-frame sequences with V and J called. These copies leave out some clones; in studies compared against another copy, an unresolved V gene accounts for under half, and the cause of the remainder is not known. A total of 330,000 or so clones appear in this sample, around two thirds of them only once. Around a tenth of the sample is taken by the ten largest. The sample taken for sequencing was memory CD4+ T cells sorted from blood. Sample cell subset or site, as interpreted from the label and publication: CD45RA-negative fraction. The receptor set was obtained from a man aged 30 to 45 in good health.

The V call is TRBV11-3, the J call TRBJ2-1; a weak D match, TRBD1 (5 bases). CDR3 length: 12 residues. V was cut by 5 bases and J by 7 bases, with 9 bases left in between. The germline gives CDR1 SGHNT, CDR2 YENEEA. CDR3 protein: CASSRDRNEQFF. The CDR3 DNA reads TGTGCCAGCAGCCGTGACAGAAATGAGCAGTTCTTC.

The chain has TRBV29-1 and TRBJ2-6, with D perhaps assigned TRBD1 or TRBD2 (5 bases each). Trimming took 6 bases from V and 0 from J, leaving 9 bases between them. Germline V gene sequence: CDR1 SQVTM, CDR2 ANQGSEA. The CDR3 runs 14 residues. CDR3: CSVLGPSGANVLTF. For the CDR3, the DNA is TGCAGCGTCTTGGGACCCTCTGGGGCCAACGTCCTGACTTTC.

The chain is built from TRBV29-1 and TRBJ2-7; D gene unclear. V was trimmed by 7 bases and J by 2 bases, leaving 12 bases between them. The germline V gene encodes CDR1 SQVTM and CDR2 ANQGSEA. This CDR3 spans 12 amino acids. CDR3 amino acids: CSAWTPPYEQYF. CDR3 in DNA: TGCAGCGCCTGGACCCCACCCTACGAGCAGTACTTC.

This chain connects TRBV6-1 to TRBJ2-5; tentatively, D is TRBD2 (5 bases). CDR1 is MNHNS and CDR2 is SASEGT in the germline V gene. V was clipped by 6 bases and J by 2 bases, with 13 bases between them. The CDR3 length is 14 residues. The CDR3 loop reads CASRRDPGQETQYF. The CDR3 DNA reads as TGTGCCAGCAGGAGGGATCCCGGACAAGAGACCCAGTACTTC.

This clone was counted between two and nine times. This chain joins TRBV9 and TRBJ2-3, with 10 bases fitting TRBD2. The germline V gene has CDR1 SGDLS and CDR2 YYNGEE. The junction had 6 bases not matched to a gene; V was cut back by 3 bases and J by 2 bases. CDR3 length: 16 residues. This CDR3 is CASSGLSGRATDTQYF. CDR3 coding DNA: TGTGCCAGCAGCGGATTAAGCGGGAGGGCCACAGATACGCAGTATTTT.

This chain uses TRBV11-2 with TRBJ2-3; tentative D call: TRBD1 (6 bases). CDR3 length: 14 amino acids. V lost 5 bases to trimming and J lost 4 bases, with 13 bases between them. Germline V gives CDR1 SGHAT, CDR2 FQNNGV. The CDR3 sequence is CASSASTGPDTQYF. Written as DNA, the CDR3 is TGTGCCAGCAGCGCCTCGACAGGTCCAGATACGCAGTATTTT.

V usage is TRBV29-1 and J usage is TRBJ2-5, with 8 bases aligning to TRBD2. The CDR3 totals 15 residues. V trimming: 6 bases; J trimming: 2 bases; junction bases outside the gene matches: 11. The germline gives CDR1 SQVTM, CDR2 ANQGSEA. CDR3 region: CSVLSGSHLQETQYF. The CDR3 coding sequence is TGCAGCGTCCTAAGCGGGAGCCATCTACAAGAGACCCAGTACTTC.

The genes are TRBV5-1 and TRBJ2-7; D unresolved. The CDR3 extends over 10 amino acids. V lost 7 bases and J 6 bases, leaving 8 bases between the germline ends. Germline-derived CDR1 and CDR2 are SGHRS and YFSETQ. CDR3 amino acids: CASANCEQYF. The CDR3 DNA reads TGCGCCAGCGCTAACTGCGAGCAGTACTTC.

As concerns this clone: A far larger clone lies a single base away; this is likely a read error. Lacking the conserved final phenylalanine or tryptophan, this CDR3 likely reflects a read error. The chain joins TRBV4-3 to TRBJ1-2; 8 nucleotides align to TRBD1. Germline V CDR1 and CDR2: LGHNA, YSLEER. J was trimmed by 8 bases and V by 4 bases; bases with no gene match: 15. This CDR3 contains 16 residues. CDR3 amino acids: CASSRGPGQAFEGYTL. In DNA form, the CDR3 reads TGCGCCAGCAGCCGGGGACCGGGACAGGCTTTCGAAGGCTACACCCTC.

The rearrangement joins TRBV9 to TRBJ2-7, with 9 bases that match TRBD1. Looked up from germline, CDR1 is SGDLS and CDR2 is YYNGEE. V lost 4 bases to trimming and J lost 1 base; unmatched junction nucleotides: 6. CDR3 length: 15 residues. The CDR3 nucleotides are TGTGCCAGCAGCCCCCCCGGACAGGGGTCCTACGAGCAGTACTTC. Translating gives CASSPPGQGSYEQYF.

The CDR3 here is CASSERGGDTGELFF. CDR3 coding DNA: TGTGCCAGCAGTGAAAGGGGCGGGGACACCGGGGAGCTGTTTTTT. This chain joins TRBV2 and TRBJ2-2; the D gene is possibly TRBD2 (6 bases). CDR1 and CDR2 from the germline V gene are SNHLY and FYNNEI. Trimming removed 2 bases from V and 3 bases from J, with 10 bases in between. The CDR3 loop spans 15 amino acids.

The V gene is TRBV2, the J gene TRBJ2-7, with D uncertain. V was trimmed by 6 bases and J by 5 bases, leaving 11 bases between them. The V gene's germline CDR1 is SNHLY and CDR2 FYNNEI. The CDR3 is 12 residues long. CDR3: CASRQYLDEQYF. The CDR3 DNA follows: TGTGCCAGCAGACAGTACCTGGACGAGCAGTACTTC.

The chain combines TRBV28 with TRBJ1-5; D unresolved. V was clipped by 2 bases and J by 5 bases, with 13 bases between them. CDR3 size: 15 residues. The V gene's germline CDR1 is MDHEN and CDR2 SYDVKM. The CDR3 DNA sequence: TGTGCCAGCAGTTTAGTGGGGAACAAGGATCAGCCCCAGCATTTT. Its protein product is CASSLVGNKDQPQHF.

The CDR3 nucleotides read TGCGCCAGCAGTCCGGTGGCAATCCCCTCAGATGGCTACACCTTC. Translated: CASSPVAIPSDGYTF. The chain couples TRBV10-2 to TRBJ1-2, with D uncertain. The germline V gene has CDR1 WSHSY and CDR2 SAAADI. The CDR3 is 15 amino acids. V was pared by 5 bases and J by 6 bases, with 19 bases between.

The genes are TRBV25-1 and TRBJ1-5; D not certain. Trimming removed 6 bases from V and 2 bases from J, with 5 bases in between. This CDR3 contains 12 residues. Germline V gene data show CDR1 as MGHDK and CDR2 as SYGVNS. This CDR3 is CASSKGNQPQHF. The CDR3 DNA sequence: TGTGCCAGCAGCAAGGGCAATCAGCCCCAGCATTTT.

This clone was seen only a few times. The V gene is TRBV12-5, the J gene TRBJ2-7; no clear D gene. The germline gives CDR1 LGHNT, CDR2 FRNRAP. The CDR3 covers 11 residues. V lost 4 bases and J lost 10, with 11 bases in between. This CDR3 is CASGSIGPQYF. The CDR3 DNA reads TGTGCTAGTGGTTCGATAGGTCCCCAGTACTTC.

The rearrangement joins TRBV30 to TRBJ1-5, with D uncertain. The germline V gene has CDR1 GTSNPN and CDR2 SVGIG (reference sequence). The CDR3 is 13 amino acids. V gave up 1 base and J gave up 4 bases, with 8 bases separating them. CDR3 DNA: TGTGCCTGGAGTGAAGGTGGGAATCAGCCCCAGCATTTT. Translating it yields CAWSEGGNQPQHF.

The CDR3 sequence: CASSQRLLSTDTQYF. The CDR3, as DNA: TGTGCCAGCAGCCAGCGACTCCTAAGCACAGATACGCAGTATTTT. The chain carries TRBV14 and TRBJ2-3; no clear D. CDR3 length equals 15 residues. V lost 3 bases to trimming and J lost 0 bases, with 10 bases between them. Germline V CDR1 and CDR2: SGHDN, FVKESK.

This chain joins TRBV5-1 and TRBJ2-7; 8 nucleotides agree with TRBD1. Per germline, CDR1 SGHRS and CDR2 YFSETQ. Trimming took 2 bases from V and 6 from J; bases not matched to a gene: 7. CDR3 length: 14 amino acids. DNA of the CDR3: TGCGCCAGCAGCTTAGGGACAGGCCTCTCCGAGCAGTACTTC. It specifies CASSLGTGLSEQYF.

The rearrangement links TRBV10-2 to TRBJ2-4, with 13 bases lining up with TRBD2. The CDR3 loop spans 17 amino acids. J lost 1 base, V lost 6 bases, and 6 bases had no gene match. Looked up from germline, CDR1 is WSHSY and CDR2 is SAAADI. CDR3 DNA: TGCGCCAGCAGCGGGACTAGCGGGAATCGGGCCAAAAACATTCAGTACTTC. Its translation: CASSGTSGNRAKNIQYF.

This rearrangement joins TRBV7-6 to TRBJ2-7, with 13 bases fitting TRBD2. Germline CDR1 SGHVS, CDR2 FNYEAQ. After removal of 5 bases from V and 7 bases from J, the junction contained 5 bases not matched to a gene. The CDR3 loop spans 14 amino acids. In DNA, the CDR3 is TGTGCCAGCAGCCCCGGGACTAGCGGGACAGAGCAGTACTTC. Residues: CASSPGTSGTEQYF.

The rearrangement joins TRBV10-3 to TRBJ2-1; 11 nucleotides line up with TRBD2. Looked up from germline, CDR1 is ENHRY and CDR2 is SYGVKD. Trimming cost V 7 bases and J 9 bases; bases outside gene matches: 11. The CDR3 has 15 residues. Here the CDR3 reads CAIKVALAGESEQFF. The CDR3 DNA sequence: TGTGCCATCAAAGTCGCACTAGCGGGAGAAAGTGAGCAGTTCTTC.

The chain combines TRBV16 with TRBJ1-5, with TRBD1 as a possible D gene (5 bases). V gave up 0 bases and J gave up 5 bases, with 17 bases separating them. CDR1 is KGHSY and CDR2 is FQNENV in the germline V gene. This CDR3 is built from 17 residues. The CDR3 reads CASSQSIQTASHQPQHF. The CDR3 DNA is TGTGCCAGCAGCCAATCGATCCAGACAGCGTCCCATCAGCCCCAGCATTTT.

This chain joins TRBV5-1 and TRBJ1-1; D remains unclear. Trimming took 10 bases from V and 6 from J, leaving 37 bases between them. In germline, CDR1 is SGHRS, CDR2 YFSETQ. The CDR3 sequence is 19 residues long. CDR3 in amino acids: CARRRNEQGRGVSGPEAFF. CDR3 DNA sequence: TGCGCCCGCCGACGGAATGAGCAAGGGCGCGGTGTTTCGGGCCCTGAAGCTTTCTTT.

The chain has TRBV27 and TRBJ2-3, with D tentatively TRBD2 (5 bases). Germline V lookup: CDR1 MNHEY, CDR2 SMNVEV (reference sequence). The CDR3 has 14 amino acids. Trimming left V 3 bases short and J 0 bases short, with 7 bases between. In nucleotides, the CDR3 is TGTGCCAGCAGTTTCGGGATTAGCACAGATACGCAGTATTTT. This codes for CASSFGISTDTQYF.

The chain recombines TRBV30 with TRBJ2-1; perhaps D is TRBD1 or TRBD2 (5 bases each). Trimming cost V 0 bases and J 8 bases, with 14 bases left between them. The CDR3 length is 14 residues. The V gene's germline CDR1 is GTSNPN and CDR2 SVGIG (reference sequence). CDR3 in amino acids: CAWSVLGVSDEQFF. DNA for the CDR3: TGTGCCTGGAGTGTATTGGGGGTTTCGGATGAGCAGTTCTTC.

The rearrangement joins TRBV15 to TRBJ2-7, with D tentatively TRBD1 or TRBD2 (6 bases each). The CDR3 is 17 residues long. Germline V lookup: CDR1 LNHNV, CDR2 YYDKDF (reference sequence). Trimming took 0 bases from V and 6 from J, leaving 21 bases between them. CDR3 sequence: CATSRDRGALIRSEQYF. DNA of the CDR3: TGTGCCACCAGCAGAGATAGGGGGGCCCTGATAAGAAGCGAGCAGTACTTC.

The chain is built from TRBV7-6 and TRBJ2-1; D not certain. Germline V lookup: CDR1 SGHVS, CDR2 FNYEAQ. V was clipped by 0 bases and J by 0 bases, with 6 bases between them. The CDR3 is 15 residues long. The CDR3 protein is CASSLAGSSYNEQFF. The CDR3 bases are TGTGCCAGCAGCTTAGCTGGAAGCTCCTACAATGAGCAGTTCTTC.

This clone was detected only once. V and J are TRBV19 and TRBJ2-1; 9 nucleotides agree with TRBD1. The CDR3 runs to 14 residues. V shed 7 bases, J shed 8 bases, and the junction held 9 bases outside the gene matches. CDR1 LNHDA and CDR2 SQIVND come from the germline V gene (reference sequence). CDR3 region: CASNPPTGGDEQFF. CDR3 nucleotides: TGTGCCAGTAACCCTCCCACAGGGGGCGATGAGCAGTTCTTC.

This rearrangement joins TRBV4-1 to TRBJ1-2, with TRBD1 as a possible D gene (5 bases). This CDR3 is built from 12 residues. Germline CDR1 reads MGHRA; CDR2 reads YSYEKL. The V end lost 0 bases, the J end lost 7 bases, and 6 bases lay between the germline ends. In DNA, the CDR3 is TGCGCCAGCAGCCAAGACAGGGTTGGCTACACCTTC. Translation: CASSQDRVGYTF.

The J gene is TRBJ1-5, the V gene TRBV5-6; perhaps TRBD1 as D (6 bases). The V and J ends lost 2 bases and 1 base respectively, with 7 bases between them. Germline V CDR1 and CDR2: SGHDT, YYEEEE. The CDR3 runs to 14 residues. The CDR3 nucleotides read TGTGCCAGCAGCTTTGACAGGAGCAATCAGCCCCAGCATTTT. Translation: CASSFDRSNQPQHF.